This entry is about one T cell receptor beta chain. This clonotype was picked up many times. Its specific antigen is unknown. The record has no base qualities; no much larger clone is one base away. The TCR beta CDR3 regions were amplified from RNA transcripts. The TCR CDR3 was subjected to a first round of RT-PCR using the HTBI primer set and the Qiagen OneStep RT-PCR kit. The libraries were constructed in a second round of multiplex PCR and then size-selected and purified. Libraries were sequenced paired-end with 100 bp reads on an Illumina HiSeq2000. The paper's processing steps were these. SOAPnuke was used to process the raw data, with reads discarded if the reads contained adapters or uncalled bases, had a mean Phred below 15, or lacked an exact constant-primer or identifier match. COPE v1.2.5 was used to merge high-quality paired reads, and clonotypes were defined as unique nucleotide sequences. Clonotypes were aligned to IMGT TRBV, TRBD and TRBJ reference segments using MiTCR v1.1. The analysis was restricted to V-J combinations with a frequency above 0.0001, which together covered roughly 99% of the repertoires. A TCS score was defined as the ratio between F50 (clonal expansion) and ExV (chaos), using BLOSUM62-based TCRdist between CDR3 peptides within each V-J. Welch's t-statistics and random forest reduced several hundred V-J features to 13, which were used in a naive Bayes classifier (R e1071). TCRdb reanalyzed the raw reads on its own, using fastp at Q25 for trimming and MiXCR for clone calling, and kept in-frame beta chains. All rows with the same CDR3 protein become a single entry with the most common DNA and genes. These V and J calls derive from TCRdb rather than the authors' analysis. The sample table contains 450,000 to 650,000 distinct CDR3 sequences; only one count was recorded for approximately 15% of them. The top ten constitute approximately 6.4% of the sample.

The data were taken from a study of T cells in Graves' hyperthyroidism and ophthalmopathy (dated by TCRdb to 2018 to 2020). General notes on the study: Peripheral blood samples were taken at initial diagnosis, before any treatment was given. To identify distinguishing TCR V-J signatures, a discovery cohort of 95 to 100 patients was used, comprising under 45 with Graves' ophthalmopathy and around 60 with stable Graves' hyperthyroidism. TCR Vbeta CDR3 sequencing of roughly 140 peripheral blood samples (around 45 ophthalmopathy, 75 hyperthyroidism and some 17 progressor patients) is reported in the paper. The 100 discovery patients were divided at random into training and test sets in a 7:3 ratio. After sampling, hyperthyroidism patients received methimazole starting at 30 mg daily, and ophthalmopathy patients received high-dose intravenous methylprednisolone. Prospective prediction of ophthalmopathy was tested in an independent validation cohort consisting of 18 hyperthyroidism patients and more than 15 patients who later progressed to ophthalmopathy. Thyroid tissue and blood T-cell repertoires from about six Graves' hyperthyroidism patients were also compared in the study. General findings and caveats noted by the study authors: In cross-validation, a model built on a 13 V-J signature told ophthalmopathy apart from stable hyperthyroidism with approximately 90% sensitivity and around 84% specificity, and in testing the same model reached 80%/75%. In validation, the model predicted progression to ophthalmopathy with over 65% sensitivity and around 72% specificity, a median of 6.5 months before onset. Sample size was not statistically predetermined, and blinding of investigators to group allocation was not performed. Most expanded thyroid clonotypes (frequency above 0.001) were also detected in blood, suggesting blood repertoires may reflect thyroid immune responses.

Moderately to severely active disease, a Clinical Activity Score of at least 3, a NOSPECS grade of at least 4, and a duration under 3 months were present in ophthalmopathy patients. The study excluded patients with uncontrolled infections, other autoimmune diseases, pregnancy or lactation. Diagnoses relied on clinical symptoms, serum thyroxine and TRAb, thyroid ultrasound and orbital computed tomography. PBMCs were isolated from about 10 ml of fresh peripheral blood by Ficoll-Paque density gradient centrifugation. Total RNA was extracted with Trizol reagent, and quality was checked on an Agilent 2100 Bioanalyzer. This TCR was sampled from a woman aged 18-29 years with Graves' ophthalmopathy. Sequenced sample: blood.

In nucleotide form, the sequence is TGTGCCACCCGACCGGGACTAGCGGTGAACACCGGGGAGCTGTTTTTT. The encoded protein is CATRPGLAVNTGELFF. The rearranged chain carries TRBV11-2 and TRBJ2-2; 11 junctional bases match TRBD2. The germline V end is reduced by 10 bases and the J end by 1 base; junction bases left unmatched: 8. As encoded in the germline V gene, CDR1 is SGHAT while CDR2 is FQNNGV. There are 16 amino acids in the CDR3, from cysteine to phenylalanine inclusive. Left in the record is the CDR3 DNA by itself, 48 bases read in frame from the first base.